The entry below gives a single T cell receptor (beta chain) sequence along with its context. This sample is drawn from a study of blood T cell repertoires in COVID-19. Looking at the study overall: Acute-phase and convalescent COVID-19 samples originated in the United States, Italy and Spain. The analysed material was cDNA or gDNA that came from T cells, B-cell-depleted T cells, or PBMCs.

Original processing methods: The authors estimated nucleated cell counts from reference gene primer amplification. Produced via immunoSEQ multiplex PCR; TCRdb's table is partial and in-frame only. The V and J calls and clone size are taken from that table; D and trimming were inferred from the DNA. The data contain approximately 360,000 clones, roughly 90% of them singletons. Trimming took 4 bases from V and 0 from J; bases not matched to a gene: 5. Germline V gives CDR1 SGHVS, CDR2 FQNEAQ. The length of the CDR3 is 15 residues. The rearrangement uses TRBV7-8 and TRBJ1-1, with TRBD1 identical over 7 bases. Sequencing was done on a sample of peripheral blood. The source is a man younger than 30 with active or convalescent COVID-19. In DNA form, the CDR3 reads TGTGCCAGCAGCTCTCCAGGGGGGATGAACACTGAAGCTTTCTTT. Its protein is CASSSPGGMNTEAFF. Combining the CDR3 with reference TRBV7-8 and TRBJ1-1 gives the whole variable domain GAGVSQSPRYKVAKRGQDVALRCDPISGHVSLFWYQQALGQGPEFLTYFQNEAQLDKSGLPSDRFFAERPEGSVSTLKIQRTQQEDSAVYLCASSSPGGMNTEAFFGQGTRLTVV.